One and the same sample provided the 31 T cell receptor beta chains below, sequenced in a study of tissue T cells after allogeneic stem cell transplantation. The method was immunoSEQ multiplex PCR; TCRdb's version includes in-frame clones alone and lacks a portion of them. The sample lists roughly 4,200 clones; approximately 57% were seen once. The sample consisted of tissue from the esophagus, taken at autopsy. These receptors all stem from a female donor at least 60 years old with lung cancer.

The chain links TRBV19 to TRBJ1-6, with TRBD1 identical over 7 bases. V lost 5 bases and J lost 7; bases outside the gene matches: 8. Germline values: CDR1 LNHDA, CDR2 SQIVND (reference sequence). The CDR3 is 15 residues long. As DNA, the CDR3 is TGTGCCAGTAGTTCCCTGAAGGGGGCAAATTCACCCCTCCACTTT. Translating it yields CASSSLKGANSPLHF. The entire variable domain, with the rest obtained from reference TRBV19 and TRBJ1-6, is as follows: DGGITQSPKYLFRKEGQNVTLSCEQNLNHDAMYWYRQDPGQGLRLIYYSQIVNDFQKGDIAEGYSVSREKKESFPLTVTSAQKNPTAFYLCASSSLKGANSPLHFGNGTRLTVT.

As regards this clone: Other DNA sequences from this sample encode an identical CDR3 as well. This chain's CDR3 is CASSARTGGGGNEQFF. In nucleotides, the CDR3 is TGTGCCAGTAGCGCCAGGACTGGCGGAGGGGGCAATGAGCAGTTCTTC. The rearrangement links TRBV11-2 to TRBJ2-1, with D possibly called TRBD1 or TRBD2 (6 bases each). The ends were cut back, 9 bases at V and 6 bases at J, with 24 bases in the middle. The CDR3 totals 16 residues. Germline values: CDR1 SGHAT, CDR2 FQNNGV.

The chain employs TRBV12-2 and TRBJ2-7; the table's D call, TRBD2, was not checked against the DNA. TRBV12-2 is deemed a pseudogene. This CDR3 is built from 16 residues. This chain's CDR3 is CASRSPLAGDPPEQYF. DNA for the CDR3: TGTGCAAGTCGCTCCCCACTAGCGGGAGATCCCCCCGAGCAGTACTTC.

The rearrangement links TRBV27 to TRBJ1-3; tentative D call: TRBD1 (5 bases). With 8 bases removed from V and 0 bases from J, the gap between germline ends came to 14 bases. This CDR3 spans 15 amino acids. Germline CDR1 reads MNHEY; CDR2 reads SMNVEV (reference sequence). In DNA form, the CDR3 reads TGTGCCAGCGGTAGAACAGGAAGCTCTGGAAACACCATATATTTT. Translation gives CASGRTGSSGNTIYF.

The chain employs TRBV7-8 and TRBJ2-3; no reliable D call. Trimming stripped 5 bases from V and 2 bases from J, with 8 bases between. The length of the CDR3 is 13 residues. CDR1 is SGHVS and CDR2 is FQNEAQ in the germline V gene. CDR3 loop: CASSPTTTDTQYF. DNA for the CDR3: TGTGCCAGCAGCCCCACCACCACAGATACGCAGTATTTT.

This clone was counted between two and nine times. The chain carries TRBV5-1 and TRBJ2-5, with D hard to call. The CDR3 is made up of 13 amino acids. Germline CDR1 is SGHRS and CDR2 is YFSETQ. The V end was cut by 6 bases, the J end by 5 bases, with 14 bases between. CDR3 DNA: TGCGCCAGCACTTTGAACAGTCGCGAGACCCAGTACTTC. Translation: CASTLNSRETQYF.

V and J are TRBV12-5 and TRBJ1-5; a possible D gene is TRBD1 (6 bases). From germline, CDR1 is LGHNT and CDR2 FRNRAP. This CDR3 spans 17 amino acids. V was cut by 7 bases and J by 0 bases, with 19 bases left in between. In DNA, the CDR3 is TGTGCTAGTGCCCCCCCTGAGGGGGGCTATAGCAATCAGCCCCAGCATTTT. It yields the protein CASAPPEGGYSNQPQHF.

The chain uses TRBV7-9 and TRBJ1-3; perhaps TRBD1 as D (6 bases). V was cut by 0 bases and J by 0 bases, with 15 bases left in between. CDR3 size: 18 residues. Germline V CDR1 and CDR2: SEHNR, FQNEAQ (reference sequence). CDR3 DNA: TGTGCCAGCAGCTTAGCCTCCATCAGGGGACTCTCTGGAAACACCATATATTTT. Amino acids: CASSLASIRGLSGNTIYF.

J is TRBJ1-1 and V is TRBV4-2; 9 positions match TRBD1. This CDR3 is 15 amino acids long. The trim removed 4 bases at V and 3 bases at J, leaving 6 bases unmatched. Germline loops: CDR1 LGHNA, CDR2 YNFKEQ. This CDR3 reads CASSRYNRGHTEAFF. CDR3 nucleotide sequence: TGTGCCAGCAGCCGATATAACAGGGGGCACACTGAAGCTTTCTTT.

The rearrangement joins TRBV5-4 to TRBJ2-5, with 7 bases aligning to TRBD2. The CDR3 sequence is 15 residues long. The germline gives CDR1 SGHNT, CDR2 YYREEE (reference sequence). The V and J ends lost 1 base and 0 bases, in that order; junction bases with no gene match: 3. CDR3 bases: TGTGCCAGCAGCTTGCCGCGGGGGAACCAAGAGACCCAGTACTTC. Protein product: CASSLPRGNQETQYF. Together with reference TRBV5-4 and TRBJ2-5, the CDR3 gives the full variable domain: ETGVTQSPTHLIKTRGQQVTLRCSSQSGHNTVSWYQQALGQGPQFIFQYYREEENGRGNFPPRFSGLQFPNYSSELNVNALELDDSALYLCASSLPRGNQETQYFGPGTRLLVL.

The J gene is TRBJ2-2, the V gene TRBV27, with a possible D match to TRBD2 (5 bases). Trimming left V 3 bases short and J 2 bases short, with 10 bases between. Per germline, CDR1 MNHEY and CDR2 SMNVEV (reference sequence). CDR3 length equals 15 residues. The CDR3 region has the DNA TGTGCCAGCAGTTTCTGGCGGGCAAACACCGGGGAGCTGTTTTTT. Protein sequence: CASSFWRANTGELFF.

The chain is built from TRBV9 and TRBJ1-5, with D possibly matching TRBD1 (5 bases). V was pared by 4 bases and J by 5 bases, with 13 bases between. From germline, CDR1 is SGDLS and CDR2 YYNGEE. The CDR3 is made up of 14 amino acids. The CDR3 here is CASSSRDLYQPQHF. In DNA, the CDR3 is TGTGCCAGCAGCTCCCGGGACCTCTATCAGCCCCAGCATTTT.

The V gene is TRBV7-9, the J gene TRBJ1-1; no clear D gene. The CDR3 contains 13 residues. Germline values: CDR1 SEHNR, CDR2 FQNEAQ (reference sequence). V lost 3 bases and J 4 bases, leaving 9 bases between the germline ends. The CDR3 is CASSFGQSTEAFF. CDR3 bases: TGTGCCAGCAGCTTCGGCCAGAGCACTGAAGCTTTCTTT.

The chain employs TRBV4-3 and TRBJ2-7, with D possibly being TRBD1 or TRBD2 (5 bases each). The CDR3 has 17 residues. V was shortened by 0 bases and J by 3 bases, with 18 bases between the two germline ends. Germline V gives CDR1 LGHNA, CDR2 YSLEER. The CDR3, as DNA: TGCGCCAGCAGCCAAGATATGAGGGGAAGGCAAGGCTACGAGCAGTACTTC. This translates into CASSQDMRGRQGYEQYF.

J is TRBJ2-5 and V is TRBV5-1, with D possibly being TRBD2 (6 bases). Germline values: CDR1 SGHRS, CDR2 YFSETQ. V was trimmed by 2 bases and J by 2 bases, leaving 10 bases between them. There are 14 residues in the CDR3. As DNA, the CDR3 is TGCGCCAGCAGCTTAACTAGCCATCAAGAGACCCAGTACTTC. Translating gives CASSLTSHQETQYF.

This chain's CDR3 is CASSRRQGSSGANVLTF. CDR3 nucleotide sequence: TGTGCCAGCTCAAGGCGACAGGGAAGCTCTGGGGCCAACGTCCTGACTTTC. The chain employs TRBV18 and TRBJ2-6, with 7 positions matching TRBD1. J lost 0 bases, V lost 5 bases, and 7 bases had no gene match. The CDR3 has 17 residues. Per germline, CDR1 KGHSH and CDR2 LQKENI.

This chain joins TRBV12-3 or TRBV12-4 and TRBJ2-5; D not resolved. The ends were cut back, 0 bases at V and 5 bases at J, with 7 bases in the middle. This CDR3 is 13 amino acids long. The CDR3 region is CASSLANGETQYF. The CDR3 bases are TGTGCCAGCAGTTTAGCGAACGGGGAGACCCAGTACTTC.

DNA of the CDR3: TGTGCCAGCAGCTTAAGCAGAAGCAATGAGCAGTTCTTC. Translation: CASSLSRSNEQFF. The chain combines TRBV13 with TRBJ2-1, with D uncertain. Germline lookup yields CDR1 PRHDT and CDR2 FYEKMQ (reference sequence). V was cut by 2 bases and J by 6 bases, with 8 bases left in between. The CDR3 is made up of 13 amino acids.

The chain joins TRBV12-3 or TRBV12-4 to TRBJ2-1; D unresolved. The germline V and J ends were trimmed by 3 bases and 10 bases, with 7 bases remaining between them. The CDR3 spans 11 residues. In DNA form, the CDR3 reads TGTGCCAGCAGTTTGAGTGGGGAGCAGTTCTTC. Translation gives CASSLSGEQFF.

There are a few counts of this clone. V gene TRBV18 combines with J gene TRBJ2-2; D remains ambiguous. There are 15 residues in the CDR3. CDR1 and CDR2 (germline): KGHSH, LQKENI. Trimming shortened V by 7 bases and J by 0 bases, and 12 bases separated the two germline ends. Here the CDR3 DNA reads TGTGCCAGCTATCGCGGCGGAGCGAACACCGGGGAGCTGTTTTTT. Protein product: CASYRGGANTGELFF. The whole variable domain, remainder taken from reference TRBV18 and TRBJ2-2, is NAGVMQNPRHLVRRRGQEARLRCSPMKGHSHVYWYRQLPEEGLKFMVYLQKENIIDESGMPKERFSAEFPKEGPSILRIQQVVRGDSAAYFCASYRGGANTGELFFGEGSRLTVL.

The sample holds a few counts of this clone. The chain is built from TRBV9 and TRBJ2-3; D is undetermined. Deletions cut 0 bases from V and 2 bases from J, with 7 bases between. CDR1 is SGDLS, CDR2 YYNGEE, per germline. The CDR3 sequence is 14 residues long. The CDR3 region is CASSVVPPTDTQYF. The CDR3 DNA follows: TGTGCCAGCAGCGTAGTGCCTCCCACAGATACGCAGTATTTT.

This clone was seen a few times. The chain couples TRBV27 to TRBJ1-2; 10 bases fit TRBD1. V was pared by 5 bases and J by 3 bases, with 6 bases of the junction left unmatched. The CDR3 sequence is 15 residues long. The germline V gene has CDR1 MNHEY and CDR2 SMNVEV (reference sequence). The CDR3 bases are TGTGCCAGCAGTCCTCGGACAGGGGGACACTATGGCTACACCTTC. It yields the protein CASSPRTGGHYGYTF.

The rearrangement links TRBV5-1 to TRBJ2-2; D uncertain. Trimming shortened V by 0 bases and J by 4 bases, and 7 bases separated the two germline ends. The CDR3 is 14 amino acids. Germline V gene lookup returns CDR1 SGHRS and CDR2 YFSETQ. CDR3 coding DNA: TGCGCCAGCAGCTTGGTCGTGGCCACCGGGGAGCTGTTTTTT. This gives the protein CASSLVVATGELFF. Drawing the rest from reference TRBV5-1 and TRBJ2-2, the complete variable domain is KAGVTQTPRYLIKTRGQQVTLSCSPISGHRSVSWYQQTPGQGLQFLFEYFSETQRNKGNFPGRFSGRQFSNSRSEMNVSTLELGDSALYLCASSLVVATGELFFGEGSRLTVL.

The rearrangement links TRBV7-2 to TRBJ1-1, with 7 bases identical to TRBD1. The CDR3 sequence is 13 residues long. The junction had 5 bases not matched to a gene; V was cut back by 6 bases and J by 4 bases. Germline CDR1 and CDR2: SGHTA and FQGNSA. For the CDR3, the DNA is TGTGCCAGCAGTCCACAGGGGTTCACTGAAGCTTTCTTT. This translates into CASSPQGFTEAFF.

The V call is TRBV9, the J call TRBJ1-2; TRBD1 matches 7 bases. The CDR3 extends over 14 amino acids. Unmatched junction bases numbered 6, after V lost 4 bases and J lost 3 bases. Germline CDR1 SGDLS, CDR2 YYNGEE. The CDR3 DNA reads TGTGCCAGCAGCACAGCAGACAGGGACTATGGCTACACCTTC. This sequence encodes CASSTADRDYGYTF. Combining the CDR3 with reference TRBV9 and TRBJ1-2 gives the whole variable domain DSGVTQTPKHLITATGQRVTLRCSPRSGDLSVYWYQQSLDQGLQFLIQYYNGEERAKGNILERFSAQQFPDLHSELNLSSLELGDSALYFCASSTADRDYGYTFGSGTRLTVV.

The sample holds a few counts of this clone. This chain joins TRBV6-1 and TRBJ2-1; 11 nucleotides align to TRBD2. The CDR3 consists of 17 residues. CDR1 and CDR2 (germline): MNHNS, SASEGT. The V and J ends lost 0 bases and 7 bases, in that order; junction bases with no gene match: 8. CDR3 amino acids: CASSEAASGRLGNEQFF. CDR3 DNA: TGTGCCAGCAGTGAAGCGGCTAGCGGGAGGCTAGGTAATGAGCAGTTCTTC.

This chain joins TRBV6-5 and TRBJ1-2, with 9 bases that match TRBD1. Germline loops: CDR1 MNHEY, CDR2 SVGAGI. This CDR3 is built from 15 residues. V was clipped by 10 bases and J by 3 bases; unmatched bases: 12. In DNA, the CDR3 is TGTGCCACTAGGGGCGGGACAGGGAAATACTATGGCTACACCTTC. Its translation: CATRGGTGKYYGYTF.

This clone was counted only a few times. CDR3 protein: CASSMTELNSPLHF. The CDR3 nucleotides read TGTGCCAGTAGTATGACAGAACTTAATTCACCCCTCCACTTT. The gene calls are TRBV19 and TRBJ1-6, with D possibly TRBD1 on 5 matching bases. V was trimmed by 3 bases and J by 6 bases, leaving 9 bases between them. Germline V gene lookup returns CDR1 LNHDA and CDR2 SQIVND (reference sequence). This CDR3 is 14 amino acids long.

The J gene is TRBJ2-1, the V gene TRBV11-3; D possibly corresponds to TRBD2 (5 bases). CDR3 length: 15 amino acids. CDR1 and CDR2 (germline): SGHNT, YENEEA. Trimming removed 1 base at V and 7 bases at J, with 14 bases between. CDR3 DNA sequence: TGTGCCAGCAGCTTAGGTCTACTAGGGCGGAATGAGCAGTTCTTC. Amino acids: CASSLGLLGRNEQFF.

This clone was observed a few times. The genes are TRBV18 and TRBJ1-1; D remains ambiguous. The CDR3 runs to 18 residues. V dropped 5 bases and J dropped 0 bases, with 22 bases sitting between them. CDR1 is KGHSH, CDR2 LQKENI, per germline. The CDR3 reads CASSIYQSAALVNTEAFF. The CDR3 bases are TGTGCCAGCTCAATCTATCAATCGGCAGCCCTAGTGAACACTGAAGCTTTCTTT.

The genes are TRBV9 and TRBJ2-7; D not resolved. The V gene's germline CDR1 is SGDLS and CDR2 YYNGEE. The CDR3 contains 13 residues. Trimming cost V 7 bases and J 3 bases, with 14 bases left between them. In DNA, the CDR3 is TGTGCCAGCCGCTCCCGAGTGGTCTACGAGCAGTACTTC. Translation gives CASRSRVVYEQYF.